This T cell receptor beta chain was found in a study of PD-L1 blockade in urothelial cancer. About the study: Once treatment had started, blood was analyzed at 3 weeks (second dose) and again at 6 weeks.

This clone was recorded a few times. The germline CDR1 and CDR2 sequences are ENHRY and SYGVKD. The V gene end was trimmed by 7 bases and the J gene end by 1 base; junction bases not matched to a gene: 6. The CDR3 loop spans 16 amino acids. A spike-in of synthetic TCR analog templates was added to each PCR. Method: immunoSEQ multiplex PCR; TCRdb's copy keeps in-frame clones and lacks some. This table has about 84,000 clones, roughly 82% appearing once. Sequencing used PBMCs, obtained around atezolizumab (anti-PD-L1) treatment. The clonotype was recovered from a man in his 70s with urothelial cancer. The rearrangement links TRBV10-3 to TRBJ2-2; the match to TRBD1 covers 10 bases. DNA of the CDR3: TGTGCCATCAAAGGACAGGGGGTTATGAACACCGGGGAGCTGTTTTTT. Translated: CAIKGQGVMNTGELFF.